This TCR beta chain is from a study of blood T cell repertoires in COVID-19 (dated by TCRdb to 2020 to 2021). A note on the overall study: Collaborator samples came from the United States, Italy and Spain and covered acute and convalescent phases of COVID-19. Samples were obtained from the ongoing ImmuneRACE study (first 160 participants) and from over 1,000 subjects provided by 6 global collaborators. Deeply sampled blood TCRbeta repertoires from subjects exposed to, actively infected with, or recovered from COVID-19 were included in the dataset. HLA class I and class II types, where available, came from metadata supplied by the sample provider rather than from assay-based typing. The repertoires were released in a freely available public database meant as a resource for research on the immune response to SARS-CoV-2. Nearly every sample came with metadata listing a de-identified subject ID, COVID-19 status, age in years and sex. The prospective study material was composed of cDNA or gDNA derived from T cells, B-cell-depleted T cells, or PBMCs.

On this clone itself: No antigen is known for it. No per-base quality is available; no much larger clone lies one base away.

From cysteine to phenylalanine, the CDR3 is 15 amino acids long. Only CDR3 DNA remains: 45 bases, in frame from the first base. For CDR1 and CDR2, the germline V gene lists MNHNS and SASEGT. V is clipped by 3 bases and J by 1 base, and the sequence between their germline boundaries is 12 bases long. Collaborating institutions collected whole blood in K2EDTA tubes following their own protocols. For TCRbeta analysis, collaborators shipped samples as frozen whole blood, isolated PBMCs, or DNA extracted from either of those sample types. Results and caveats for the whole study, not just this receptor: Clinical and demographic metadata were provided uncurated, with the amount varying by source and participant.

TCRbeta CDR3 regions were amplified from genomic DNA using the immunoSEQ Assay, a bias-controlled multiplex PCR. For the original study's pipeline: Within the assay, amplification of reference gene primers was used to estimate how many nucleated cells each sample contained. To quantify the absolute abundance of each unique TCRbeta CDR3 rearrangement, sequence reads were collapsed and filtered. For each sample, productive Simpson clonality was calculated as the square root of Simpson's diversity index over productive rearrangements. Imported from immuneACCESS, the table was reduced by TCRdb to in-frame sequences with V and J called. These copies leave out some clones; in studies compared against another copy, an unresolved V gene accounts for under half, and the cause of the remainder is not known. Clone size and V and J calls were adopted from that table, with D and trimming inferred from the DNA. Recorded for this sample are around 93,000 clones; just under 90% of them occurred a single time. 15% of the sample is taken by the ten largest.

The sequenced sample was peripheral blood. This sequence originates from a human donor in a cohort sampled during active COVID-19. Recombination joined TRBV6-1 with TRBJ1-1, and possibly TRBD1, on 6 matching bases. In nucleotide form, the sequence is TGTGCCAGCAGTGACCAGGGGTTAGGGAACACTGAAGCTTTCTTT. Its product reads: CASSDQGLGNTEAFF.